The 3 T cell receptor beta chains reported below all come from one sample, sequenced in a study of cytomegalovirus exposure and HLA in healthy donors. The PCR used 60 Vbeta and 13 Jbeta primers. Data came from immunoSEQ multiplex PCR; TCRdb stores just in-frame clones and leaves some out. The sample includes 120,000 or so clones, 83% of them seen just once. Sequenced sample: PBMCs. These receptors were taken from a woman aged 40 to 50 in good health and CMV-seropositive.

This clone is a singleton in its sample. CDR3 bases: TGTGCCAGCAAAAAACTCCGGGACATACCATATGGCTACACCTTC. Protein: CASKKLRDIPYGYTF. The chain recombines TRBV28 with TRBJ1-2; TRBD1 might be the D (6 bases). This CDR3 is built from 15 residues. The germline V and J ends were trimmed by 7 bases and 5 bases, with 20 bases remaining between them. Germline V lookup: CDR1 MDHEN, CDR2 SYDVKM.

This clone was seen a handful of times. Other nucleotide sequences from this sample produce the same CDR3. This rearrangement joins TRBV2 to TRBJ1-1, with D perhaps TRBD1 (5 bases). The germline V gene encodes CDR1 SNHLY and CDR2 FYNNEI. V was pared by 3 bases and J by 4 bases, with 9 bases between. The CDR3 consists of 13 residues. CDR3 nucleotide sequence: TGTGCCAGCAGTGACGGGGGGATCACTGAAGCTTTCTTT. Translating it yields CASSDGGITEAFF.

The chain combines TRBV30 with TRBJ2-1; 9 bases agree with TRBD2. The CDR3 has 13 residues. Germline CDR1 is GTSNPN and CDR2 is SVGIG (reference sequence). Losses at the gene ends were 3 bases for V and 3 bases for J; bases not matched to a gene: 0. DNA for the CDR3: TGTGCCTGGAGACTAGCGGGCTACAATGAGCAGTTCTTC. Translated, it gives CAWRLAGYNEQFF.